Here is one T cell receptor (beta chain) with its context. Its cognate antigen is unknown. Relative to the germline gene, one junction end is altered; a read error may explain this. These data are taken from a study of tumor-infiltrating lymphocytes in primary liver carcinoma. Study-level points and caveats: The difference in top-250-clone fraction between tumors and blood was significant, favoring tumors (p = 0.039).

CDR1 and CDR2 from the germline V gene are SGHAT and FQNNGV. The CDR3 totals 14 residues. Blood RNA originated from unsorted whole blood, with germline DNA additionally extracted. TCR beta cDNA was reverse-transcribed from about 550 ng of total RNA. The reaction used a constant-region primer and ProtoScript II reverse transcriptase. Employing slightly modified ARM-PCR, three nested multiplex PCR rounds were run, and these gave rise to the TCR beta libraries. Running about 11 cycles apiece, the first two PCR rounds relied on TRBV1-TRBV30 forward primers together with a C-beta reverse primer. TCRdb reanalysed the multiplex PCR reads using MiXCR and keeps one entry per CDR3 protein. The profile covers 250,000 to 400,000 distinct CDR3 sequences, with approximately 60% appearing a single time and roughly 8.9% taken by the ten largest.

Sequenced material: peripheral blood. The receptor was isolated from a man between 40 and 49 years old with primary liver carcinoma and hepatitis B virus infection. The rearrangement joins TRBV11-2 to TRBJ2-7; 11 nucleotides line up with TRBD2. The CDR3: CASSLAGGPKGQYF. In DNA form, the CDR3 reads TGTGCCAGTAGCTTAGCGGGAGGGCCGAAGGGGCAGTACTTC.